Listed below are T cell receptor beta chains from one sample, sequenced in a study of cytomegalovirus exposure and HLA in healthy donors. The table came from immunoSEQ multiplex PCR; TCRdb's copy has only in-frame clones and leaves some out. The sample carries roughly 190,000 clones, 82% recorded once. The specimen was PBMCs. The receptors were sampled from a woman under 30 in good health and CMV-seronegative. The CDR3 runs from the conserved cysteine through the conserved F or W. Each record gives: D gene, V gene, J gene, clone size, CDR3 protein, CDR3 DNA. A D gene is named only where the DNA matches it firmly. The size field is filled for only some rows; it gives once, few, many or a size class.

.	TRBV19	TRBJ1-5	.	CASMTGQYPSNQPQHF	TGTGCCAGTATGACCGGACAGTACCCTAGCAATCAGCCCCAGCATTTT
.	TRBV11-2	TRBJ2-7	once	CASSLQVTGSYEQYF	TGTGCCAGCAGCTTACAGGTGACAGGTTCCTACGAGCAGTACTTC
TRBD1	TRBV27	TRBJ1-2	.	CASGIIAGTGGSVGYTF	TGTGCCAGCGGAATTATTGCCGGGACAGGGGGAAGTGTCGGCTACACCTTC
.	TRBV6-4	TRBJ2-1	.	CASSGQGSHEQFF	TGTGCCAGCAGTGGCCAGGGGTCCCATGAGCAGTTCTTC
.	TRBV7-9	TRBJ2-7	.	CASSLDPPDYTYEQYF	TGTGCCAGCAGCTTAGACCCCCCGGACTACACCTACGAGCAGTACTTC
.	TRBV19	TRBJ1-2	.	CASSSQGNNYGYTF	TGTGCCAGTAGCTCGCAGGGGAACAACTATGGCTACACCTTC
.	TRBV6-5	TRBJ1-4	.	CASSLTGTGEGKLFF	TGTGCCAGCAGCCTGACTGGGACCGGGGAGGGGAAACTGTTTTTT
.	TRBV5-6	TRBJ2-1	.	CASSSLGRGEQFF	TGTGCCAGCAGTTCCCTAGGTAGAGGGGAGCAGTTCTTC
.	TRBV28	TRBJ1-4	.	CASSFYQGFGEKLFF	TGTGCCAGCAGTTTCTATCAGGGGTTCGGGGAAAAACTGTTTTTT
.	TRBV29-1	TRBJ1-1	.	CSVEYWIPGPEAFF	TGCAGCGTTGAATATTGGATCCCAGGGCCTGAAGCTTTCTTT
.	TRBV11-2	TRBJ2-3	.	CASSLVADYDAPDTQYF	TGTGCCAGCAGCTTAGTTGCTGACTACGATGCCCCAGATACGCAGTATTTT
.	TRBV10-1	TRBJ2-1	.	CASSNPPQQGNEQFF	TGCGCCAGCAGTAACCCCCCTCAACAGGGCAATGAGCAGTTCTTC
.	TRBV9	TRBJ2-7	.	CASSATDYEQYF	TGTGCCAGCAGCGCGACTGACTACGAGCAGTACTTC
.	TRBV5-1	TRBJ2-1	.	CASSLAGLLGEQFF	TGCGCCAGCAGCTTGGCGGGACTCCTGGGTGAGCAGTTCTTC
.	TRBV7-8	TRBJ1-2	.	CASSPRRGASYGYTF	TGTGCCAGCAGTCCAAGACGGGGGGCTAGCTATGGCTACACCTTC
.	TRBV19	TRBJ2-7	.	CASSASHTRAGWVYEQYF	TGTGCCAGTAGTGCATCTCACACTCGGGCGGGGTGGGTCTACGAGCAGTACTTC
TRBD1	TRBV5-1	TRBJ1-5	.	CASTPPGQSNQPQHF	TGCGCCAGCACCCCACCGGGACAGAGCAATCAGCCCCAGCATTTT
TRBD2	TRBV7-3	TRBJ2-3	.	CASSYGLAGSTDTQYF	TGTGCCAGCAGTTACGGACTAGCGGGCTCCACAGATACGCAGTATTTT
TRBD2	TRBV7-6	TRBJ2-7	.	CASSPLAGVYEQYF	TGTGCCAGCAGCCCCTTAGCGGGAGTTTACGAGCAGTACTTC
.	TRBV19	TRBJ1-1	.	CASSIPRANTEAFF	TGTGCCAGTAGTATCCCCAGGGCGAACACTGAAGCTTTCTTT
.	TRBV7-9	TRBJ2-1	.	CASSLRDNTYNEQFF	TGTGCCAGCAGCCTCCGGGACAATACCTACAATGAGCAGTTCTTC
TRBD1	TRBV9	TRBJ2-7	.	CASSVDGQGAYEQYF	TGTGCCAGCAGCGTAGACGGACAGGGGGCATACGAGCAGTACTTC
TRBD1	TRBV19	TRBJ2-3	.	CASTRQGKVADTQYF	TGTGCCAGCACAAGACAGGGGAAAGTCGCAGATACGCAGTATTTT
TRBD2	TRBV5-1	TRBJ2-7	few	CASSQGLAGVRGEQYF	TGCGCCAGCAGCCAGGGACTAGCGGGAGTGAGGGGTGAGCAGTACTTC
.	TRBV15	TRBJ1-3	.	CATSRATGSSGNTIYF	TGTGCCACCAGCAGAGCCACAGGGAGCTCTGGAAACACCATATATTTT
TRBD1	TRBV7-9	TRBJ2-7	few	CAISQGYEQYF	TGTGCCATTTCACAGGGGTACGAGCAGTACTTC
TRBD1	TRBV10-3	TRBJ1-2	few	CAISPGQGAYGYTF	TGTGCCATCAGTCCCGGACAGGGGGCTTATGGCTACACCTTC
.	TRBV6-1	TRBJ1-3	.	CASSKDRARSGNTIYF	TGTGCCAGCAGTAAAGACAGAGCTCGCTCTGGAAACACCATATATTTT
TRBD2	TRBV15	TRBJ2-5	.	CATSRERAGGWKETQYF	TGTGCCACCAGCAGAGAGAGAGCGGGGGGCTGGAAAGAGACCCAGTACTTC
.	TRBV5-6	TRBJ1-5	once	CASSSRGSNQPQHF	TGTGCCAGCAGCTCCAGGGGATCCAATCAGCCCCAGCATTTT
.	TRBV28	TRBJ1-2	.	CASRQIYGYTF	TGTGCCAGCAGACAGATTTATGGCTACACCTTC
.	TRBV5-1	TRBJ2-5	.	CASSFDGGLGETQYF	TGCGCCAGCAGCTTTGACGGGGGGCTGGGGGAGACCCAGTACTTC
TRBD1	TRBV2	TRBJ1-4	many	CATQGGYATNEKLFF	TGTGCCACGCAGGGGGGTTATGCAACTAATGAAAAACTGTTTTTT
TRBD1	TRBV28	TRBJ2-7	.	CASSFLLGQASYEQYF	TGTGCCAGCAGTTTCTTGTTGGGACAGGCCTCCTACGAGCAGTACTTC
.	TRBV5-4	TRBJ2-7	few	CASSVDQVLEQYF	TGTGCCAGCAGCGTGGACCAGGTCCTCGAGCAGTACTTC
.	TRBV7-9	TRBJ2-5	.	CASSRLGRGGETQYF	TGTGCCAGCTCGAGACTCGGACGGGGTGGCGAGACCCAGTACTTC
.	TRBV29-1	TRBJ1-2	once	CSVRPGESYTF	TGCAGCGTCCGCCCGGGGGAGAGCTACACCTTC
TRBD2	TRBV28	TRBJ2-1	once	CASSLAREGGFF	TGTGCCAGCAGTTTAGCGCGGGAGGGAGGGTTCTTC
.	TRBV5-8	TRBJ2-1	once	CASSLAGGTGNEQFF	TGTGCCAGCAGCTTGGCCGGGGGTACGGGCAATGAGCAGTTCTTC
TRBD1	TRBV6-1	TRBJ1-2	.	CASSERQGYYGYTF	TGTGCCAGCAGTGAACGACAGGGCTACTATGGCTACACCTTC
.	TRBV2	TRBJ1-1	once	CASSEEAGTEAFF	TGTGCCAGCAGTGAGGAGGCGGGCACTGAAGCTTTCTTT
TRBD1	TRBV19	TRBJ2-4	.	CASSNSPLTGENIQYF	TGTGCCAGTAGCAACTCCCCACTTACAGGGGAAAACATTCAGTACTTC
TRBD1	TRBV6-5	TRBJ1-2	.	CASRRQGGYGYTF	TGTGCCAGCAGGAGACAGGGAGGATATGGCTACACCTTC
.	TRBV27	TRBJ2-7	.	CASSSPAVGGYEQYF	TGTGCCAGCAGTTCCCCGGCAGTGGGGGGCTACGAGCAGTACTTC
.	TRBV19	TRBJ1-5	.	CASSIGVQGYSNQPQHF	TGTGCCAGTAGTATAGGAGTGCAGGGCTATAGCAATCAGCCCCAGCATTTT
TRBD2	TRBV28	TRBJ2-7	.	CASSFLASGIGEQYF	TGTGCCAGCAGTTTTCTAGCTAGCGGGATAGGCGAGCAGTACTTC
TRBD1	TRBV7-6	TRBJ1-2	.	CASSPPGQGGYGYTF	TGTGCCAGCAGCCCCCCGGGACAGGGGGGCTATGGCTACACCTTC
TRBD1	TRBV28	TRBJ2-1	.	CASRVRGTAYNEQFF	TGTGCCAGCAGGGTAAGGGGGACAGCTTACAATGAGCAGTTCTTC
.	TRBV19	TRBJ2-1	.	CASSISSVSSYNEQFF	TGTGCCAGTAGTATATCTAGCGTGAGCTCCTACAATGAGCAGTTCTTC
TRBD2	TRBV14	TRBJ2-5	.	CASSPAGLAWEQYF	TGTGCCAGCAGCCCAGCGGGACTAGCGTGGGAGCAGTACTTC
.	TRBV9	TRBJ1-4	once	CASSVAGGIANEKLFF	TGTGCCAGCAGCGTAGCTGGGGGGATAGCTAATGAAAAACTGTTTTTT
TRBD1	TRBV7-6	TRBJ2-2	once	CASIGTGGLNVGELFF	TGTGCCAGCATCGGTACAGGGGGCCTCAATGTCGGGGAGCTGTTTTTT
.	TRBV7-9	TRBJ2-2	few	CAGRSGELFF	TGTGCTGGAAGGAGCGGGGAGCTGTTTTTT